A single sample is the source of the 27 T cell receptor beta chains below, sequenced in a study of blood T cells in healthy people across ages. A second PCR, run for about 6 to 12 cycles, used a sample-barcoded 5' primer plus a J-beta primer mix. TCRdb reanalysed the 5' RACE reads using MiXCR and keeps one entry per CDR3 protein. This table has hundreds of thousands of distinct CDR3 sequences, 24% appearing once. The same data also contributed to another study, on T cells of mothers and their children.

The sequenced material came from blood. The receptor source for this set is a boy between 10 and 17 years old in good health.

J is TRBJ1-4 and V is TRBV5-6; no reliable D call. The ends were cut back, 1 base at V and 2 bases at J, with 15 bases in the middle. The CDR3 runs 17 residues. CDR1 is SGHDT and CDR2 is YYEEEE in the germline V gene. CDR3 bases: TGTGCCAGCAGCTTGTTCCGGGGAGTGTCGACTAATGAAAAACTGTTTTTT. Translated, it gives CASSLFRGVSTNEKLFF.

This clonotype has a handful of counts. This sequence joins TRBV10-3 and TRBJ1-1, with a tentative D call TRBD1 (5 bases). Germline CDR1 ENHRY, CDR2 SYGVKD. V dropped 3 bases and J dropped 2 bases, with 16 bases sitting between them. This CDR3 contains 16 residues. CDR3 loop: CAISDTRRGINTEAFF. CDR3 nucleotide sequence: TGTGCCATCAGTGACACCCGGAGGGGAATAAACACTGAAGCTTTCTTT.

This clonotype appeared a few times. J is TRBJ2-5 and V is TRBV7-9; no reliable D call. The CDR3 spans 14 residues. The germline V and J ends were trimmed by 4 bases and 1 base, with 10 bases remaining between them. CDR1 and CDR2 from the germline V gene are SEHNR and FQNEAQ (reference sequence). Here the CDR3 reads CASSSRPTQETQYF. Written as DNA, the CDR3 is TGTGCCAGCAGCTCCAGGCCGACCCAAGAGACCCAGTACTTC.

This clonotype came up a few times. CDR3 nucleotide sequence: TGTGCCAGCAGGATCCATCTGAACACTGAAGCTTTCTTT. This translates into CASRIHLNTEAFF. The genes are TRBV28 and TRBJ1-1; D not resolved. V was pared by 6 bases and J by 0 bases, with 8 bases between. Per the germline V gene, CDR1 is MDHEN and CDR2 is SYDVKM. The CDR3 totals 13 residues. Looking up the rest from reference TRBV28 and TRBJ1-1 gives the full variable domain: DVKVTQSSRYLVKRTGEKVFLECVQDMDHENMFWYRQDPGLGLRLIYFSYDVKMKEKGDIPEGYSVSREKKERFSLILESASTNQTSMYLCASRIHLNTEAFFGQGTRLTVV.

The chain couples TRBV2 to TRBJ1-1; the D gene is possibly TRBD1 (6 bases). Germline V CDR1 and CDR2: SNHLY, FYNNEI. This CDR3 contains 15 residues. V was clipped by 4 bases and J by 0 bases, with 12 bases between them. The CDR3 DNA reads TGTGCCAGCAGTGGGGGGGCCTGGATGAACACTGAAGCTTTCTTT. Amino acids: CASSGGAWMNTEAFF.

This clonotype has a handful of counts. V gene TRBV7-2 combines with J gene TRBJ2-7; 10 bases are a match to TRBD1. There are 16 residues in the CDR3. Losses at the gene ends were 0 bases for V and 6 bases for J; bases not matched to a gene: 8. Per germline, CDR1 SGHTA and CDR2 FQGNSA. CDR3 coding DNA: TGTGCCAGCAGCTTAGCGTATGGGGACAGGGGTCCCGAGCAGTACTTC. Protein sequence: CASSLAYGDRGPEQYF. Combining the CDR3 with reference TRBV7-2 and TRBJ2-7 gives the whole variable domain GAGVSQSPSNKVTEKGKDVELRCDPISGHTALYWYRQSLGQGLEFLIYFQGNSAPDKSGLPSDRFSAERTGGSVSTLTIQRTQQEDSAVYLCASSLAYGDRGPEQYFGPGTRLTVT.

This clonotype was recorded many times. The chain recombines TRBV12-3 or TRBV12-4 with TRBJ2-7, with no clear D. V was pared by 3 bases and J by 2 bases, with 8 bases between. The CDR3 sequence is 13 residues long. CDR3 bases: TGTGCCAGCAGTTTCCTGCGGCCCTACGAGCAGTACTTC. Protein: CASSFLRPYEQYF.

In this sample, this clonotype turned up a few times. The chain couples TRBV6-4 to TRBJ2-5; 10 bases align to TRBD2. The end of the DNA fits TRBJ2-1 better, so the J call may be wrong. This CDR3 is built from 15 residues. Germline CDR1 is MRHNA and CDR2 is SNTAGT. The CDR3 spells CASNVTSGKGNEQFF. Here the CDR3 DNA reads TGTGCCAGCAACGTAACTAGCGGGAAGGGCAATGAGCAGTTCTTC.

This clonotype was seen more than once but under ten times. This sequence joins TRBV29-1 and TRBJ1-2; D is ambiguous. V lost 4 bases and J 4 bases, leaving 13 bases between the germline ends. Germline V lookup: CDR1 SQVTM, CDR2 ANQGSEA. The CDR3 runs to 13 residues. CDR3 bases: TGCAGCGTTGCTGGGGTTTCGAGCTATGGCTACACCTTC. Residues: CSVAGVSSYGYTF.

J is TRBJ1-1 and V is TRBV28, with a weak D call TRBD1 (5 bases). CDR1 is MDHEN and CDR2 is SYDVKM in the germline V gene. This CDR3 comprises 15 residues. With 4 bases removed from V and 7 bases from J, the gap between germline ends came to 19 bases. The CDR3: CASSSGTSTTDEAFF. Here the CDR3 DNA reads TGTGCCAGCAGTTCAGGGACCTCCACCACAGATGAAGCTTTCTTT.

A few counts support this clonotype. The junction departs from germline at one end; a sequencing error may be responsible. The rearrangement uses TRBV11-2 and TRBJ2-5; 8 nucleotides align to TRBD2. This CDR3 is 16 amino acids long. Germline assignment: CDR1 SGHAT and CDR2 FQNNGV. The CDR3 sequence is CAGSLFWREDQETQYF. The CDR3 DNA reads TGTGCCGGCAGCTTATTTTGGCGGGAGGACCAGGAGACCCAGTACTTC.

To note about this clonotype: An end of the junction differs from the germline gene, which may be a read error. The chain links TRBV28 to TRBJ1-2; D is uncertain. Germline CDR1 and CDR2: MDHEN and SYDVKM. This CDR3 contains 13 residues. CDR3 nucleotide sequence: TGTACCAGCAGTCCCGGCACAGCTTATGGCTACACCTTC. This sequence encodes CTSSPGTAYGYTF.

This clonotype showed up just a few times. The chain joins TRBV7-6 to TRBJ1-1, with 9 bases fitting TRBD1. CDR1 is SGHVS and CDR2 is FNYEAQ in the germline V gene. The junction had 4 bases not matched to a gene; V was cut back by 5 bases and J by 0 bases. There are 15 residues in the CDR3. The CDR3 region is CASSDGQGLNTEAFF. The DNA of the CDR3 is TGTGCCAGCAGCGACGGACAGGGGCTGAACACTGAAGCTTTCTTT.

Only a few counts were recorded for this clonotype. One end of the junction is discordant with germline, which a read error may explain. This rearrangement joins TRBV3-1 to TRBJ2-7, with TRBD1 matching 9 bases. This CDR3 is built from 15 residues. Germline assignment: CDR1 LGHDT and CDR2 YNNKEL (reference sequence). The CDR3 region is CASSHSGTGFLKNHF. The CDR3 DNA follows: TGTGCCAGCAGCCACTCCGGGACAGGGTTTTTGAAAAACCACTTC.

This clonotype was seen a few times. The V and J genes are TRBV20-1 and TRBJ2-1; D gene ambiguous. CDR3 length equals 12 residues. Per the germline V gene, CDR1 is DFQATT and CDR2 is SNEGSKA (reference sequence). Trimming left V 5 bases short and J 3 bases short, with 8 bases between. The CDR3 is CSAGTYYNEQFF. The DNA of the CDR3 is TGCAGTGCTGGAACCTACTACAATGAGCAGTTCTTC.

V and J are TRBV7-2 and TRBJ1-3; maybe TRBD1 (6 bases). Germline loops: CDR1 SGHTA, CDR2 FQGNSA. The V and J ends lost 5 bases and 3 bases respectively, with 14 bases between them. The length of the CDR3 is 15 residues. CDR3 DNA: TGTGCCAGCAGCATCCTCGGGGGGCTTGGAAACACCATATATTTT. This codes for CASSILGGLGNTIYF.

This clonotype appeared a few times. CDR3 nucleotides: TGTGCCAGCAGTTACTATCGAGACAGCTCGACAGATACGCAGTATTTT. Its translation: CASSYYRDSSTDTQYF. The chain recombines TRBV6-2 or TRBV6-3 with TRBJ2-3; TRBD1 might be the D (5 bases). The CDR3 is made up of 16 amino acids. From germline, CDR1 is MNHEY and CDR2 SVGEGT. Trimming cost V 1 base and J 3 bases, with 14 bases left between them.

The chain links TRBV4-1 to TRBJ2-3; D remains ambiguous. The germline V gene encodes CDR1 MGHRA and CDR2 YSYEKL. V lost 4 bases and J lost 4, with 6 bases in between. The CDR3 is made up of 12 amino acids. This chain's CDR3 is CASSPESDTQYF. The CDR3 DNA reads as TGCGCCAGCAGCCCGGAATCAGATACGCAGTATTTT.

This clonotype was observed a handful of times. The chain joins TRBV20-1 to TRBJ1-3, with a possible D match to TRBD1 (6 bases). V was pared by 4 bases and J by 0 bases, with 10 bases between. Germline V gives CDR1 DFQATT, CDR2 SNEGSKA (reference sequence). The CDR3 loop spans 14 amino acids. Here the CDR3 DNA reads TGCAGTGCTATACAGGACAGCTCTGGAAACACCATATATTTT. Translating gives CSAIQDSSGNTIYF.

The chain carries TRBV7-9 and TRBJ2-5; D gene unclear. The CDR3 runs 16 residues. Trimming took 1 base from V and 4 from J, leaving 16 bases between them. Germline V CDR1 and CDR2: SEHNR, FQNEAQ (reference sequence). The CDR3 DNA is TGTGCCAGCAGCTTAGTCTTCCGCGGTGGGCTAGAGACCCAGTACTTC. Translation gives CASSLVFRGGLETQYF.

This clonotype was counted between two and nine times. This chain uses TRBV9 with TRBJ1-2; D ambiguous. The CDR3 length is 11 residues. Deletions cut 7 bases from V and 3 bases from J, with 7 bases between. The germline gives CDR1 SGDLS, CDR2 YYNGEE. CDR3 DNA: TGTGCCAGCGGCGACGACTATGGCTACACCTTC. Translation gives CASGDDYGYTF.

The gene calls are TRBV6-1 and TRBJ2-3, with 7 bases fitting TRBD2. The CDR3 runs 14 residues. CDR1 and CDR2 from the germline V gene are MNHNS and SASEGT. V shed 4 bases, J shed 6 bases, and the junction held 7 bases outside the gene matches. In DNA, the CDR3 is TGTGCCAGCAGTGTTGGGGTCGGGGGGGATACGCAGTATTTT. Protein: CASSVGVGGDTQYF.

The genes are TRBV7-2 and TRBJ2-1; D tentatively fits TRBD1 or TRBD2 (5 bases each). V was clipped by 0 bases and J by 9 bases, with 12 bases between them. The CDR3 has 14 residues. Germline values: CDR1 SGHTA, CDR2 FQGNSA. CDR3 nucleotides: TGTGCCAGCAGCTTAGCGTGGGGGTCTAGTGAGCAGTTCTTC. This gives the protein CASSLAWGSSEQFF.

The chain combines TRBV5-8 with TRBJ2-2; 8 bases map to TRBD1. The ends lost 1 base at V and 4 bases at J; junction bases unmatched: 6. This CDR3 contains 16 residues. CDR1 is SGHTS and CDR2 is YDEGEE in the germline V gene. In DNA form, the CDR3 reads TGTGCCAGCAGCTTGCGCAGGGGGCACGGCACCGGGGAGCTGTTTTTT. Translated: CASSLRRGHGTGELFF.

V gene TRBV15 combines with J gene TRBJ1-4, with D possibly being TRBD1 (5 bases). V lost 0 bases and J 4 bases, leaving 15 bases between the germline ends. CDR3 length equals 17 residues. CDR1 LNHNV and CDR2 YYDKDF come from the germline V gene (reference sequence). The CDR3 is CATSREIRDGNNEKLFF. The CDR3 region has the DNA TGTGCCACCAGCAGAGAAATCCGGGACGGGAATAATGAAAAACTGTTTTTT.

The chain carries TRBV5-6 and TRBJ2-5; the D is unclear. Germline V gene data show CDR1 as SGHDT and CDR2 as YYEEEE. Trimming shortened V by 7 bases and J by 1 base, and 17 bases separated the two germline ends. The CDR3 consists of 15 residues. The CDR3 region is CASSWSRILQETQYF. DNA of the CDR3: TGTGCCAGCTCTTGGTCGCGGATCCTCCAAGAGACCCAGTACTTC.

The chain couples TRBV12-3 or TRBV12-4 to TRBJ2-3; D gene unclear. The CDR3 extends over 13 amino acids. With 8 bases removed from V and 5 bases from J, the gap between germline ends came to 14 bases. CDR3 residues: CASLDVVGDTQYF. CDR3 in DNA: TGTGCCAGCCTTGATGTGGTAGGAGATACGCAGTATTTT.